A selection of T cell receptor beta chains follows, all from one sample in a study of blood T cell repertoires in COVID-19. Some clones are missing from TCRdb's copy, which holds only in-frame ones; the method was immunoSEQ multiplex PCR. The table includes about 84,000 clones, more than 70% detected once. The sequenced sample consisted of peripheral blood. The receptors were sampled from an elderly man with active or convalescent COVID-19. Both conserved end residues are part of each CDR3. A D gene is named only where the DNA matches it firmly. Some rows have no size entry. The others give once, few or many, or a class for an expanded clone.

j_call d_call v_call clone_size cdr3_nt cdr3_aa
TRBJ2-5 - TRBV15 - TGTGCCACCAGCAGAGATTGGGCGGAGACCCAGTACTTC CATSRDWAETQYF
TRBJ2-7 TRBD1 TRBV7-9 - TGTGCCAGCAGCTTAGCGCTTTGGACAGGGAGAACCCACGAGCAGTACTTC CASSLALWTGRTHEQYF
TRBJ2-1 TRBD1 TRBV3-1/TRBV3-2 once TGTGCCAGCAGCCAAGTGCTGGGACAGGGGGGGCAGTTCTTC CASSQVLGQGGQFF
TRBJ1-4 TRBD1 TRBV3-1/TRBV3-2 - TGTGCCAGCAGCCAAGCGATGACAGGGCTTAATGAAAAACTGTTTTTT CASSQAMTGLNEKLFF
TRBJ2-3 TRBD1 TRBV29-1 - TGCAGCGTTCAAACAGGGGTCCCAACGCGGACAGATACGCAGTATTTT CSVQTGVPTRTDTQYF
TRBJ1-1 TRBD1 TRBV25-1 - TGTGCCAGCAGTACAAACAGGGGGGAAGCTTTCTTT CASSTNRGEAFF
TRBJ1-2 - TRBV28 - TGTGCCAGCAGTTTTATAAGGGGCGCAATCGGTGGCTACACCTTC CASSFIRGAIGGYTF
TRBJ2-1 TRBD1 TRBV19 - TGTGCCAGTAGGGGACAGGGTATCACCTACAATGAGCAGTTCTTC CASRGQGITYNEQFF
TRBJ1-3 - TRBV3-1/TRBV3-2 - TGTGCCAGCAGCCAAGCTCGGGAGGCTGGAAACACCATATATTTT CASSQAREAGNTIYF
TRBJ2-3 TRBD1 TRBV4-1 - TGCGCCAGCAGACTCTCCCCCGGGACAGGGGATCCAGATACGCAGTATTTT CASRLSPGTGDPDTQYF
TRBJ2-7 - TRBV7-9 once TGTGCCAGCAGCTCCGTCGACAGAGGTCGGTGGTACGAGCAGTACTTC CASSSVDRGRWYEQYF
TRBJ1-6 - TRBV5-5 - TGTGCCAGCAGCTTGCAGGGGCAAAATTCACCCCTCCACTTT CASSLQGQNSPLHF
TRBJ1-1 - TRBV7-2 - TGTGCCAGCAGCTCCAGACTGAGGACTGAAGCTTTCTTT CASSSRLRTEAFF
TRBJ2-7 - TRBV4-3 - TGCGCCAGCAGCCAAGACCGGTCCAACCAGTACTTC CASSQDRSNQYF
TRBJ2-3 - TRBV10-3 - TGTGCCATCAGTGAACAACGCGGCGGCGCCGGCACAGATACGCAGTATTTT CAISEQRGGAGTDTQYF
TRBJ2-5 TRBD1 TRBV7-9 - TGTGCCAGCAGTTCCGGACAGGGGGCTTCGGAGACCCAGTACTTC CASSSGQGASETQYF
TRBJ2-3 TRBD1 TRBV19 - TGTGCCAGTAGTATTAGGCAGGGGGCAAGTACGCAGTATTTT CASSIRQGASTQYF
TRBJ1-1 - TRBV25-1 - TGTGCCAGCAGTCTCCGACGAGTCGGTTTGGGAGACACTGAAGCTTTCTTT CASSLRRVGLGDTEAFF
TRBJ1-2 - TRBV10-1 - TGCGCCAGCAGTGAGTCAAGGGGTCCCGATAACTATGGCTACACCTTC CASSESRGPDNYGYTF
TRBJ1-2 - TRBV5-4 - TGTGCCAGCAGCTTGGATGGGGGCCGCTACACCTTC CASSLDGGRYTF
TRBJ2-2 TRBD2 TRBV7-7 few TGTGCTAGCAGCTCGATAGCGGGAGGGCCAGACACCGGGGAGCTGTTTTTT CASSSIAGGPDTGELFF
TRBJ1-5 TRBD1 TRBV2 many TGTGCCAGCAGTGCGACAGGGGTGAGTCAGCCCCAGCATTTT CASSATGVSQPQHF
TRBJ1-1 TRBD1 TRBV19 few TGTGCCAGTAGTATCGACGGTTCGACAGGGGATAGCACTGAAGCTTTCTTT CASSIDGSTGDSTEAFF
TRBJ2-1 TRBD1 TRBV28 - TGTGCCAGCAGCCTGGGAAACAGGGGACGGGGCGAGCAGTTCTTC CASSLGNRGRGEQFF
TRBJ2-7 TRBD1 TRBV19 once TGTGCCAGTAGTGAACAGGGGGCCTACGAGCAGTACTTC CASSEQGAYEQYF
TRBJ2-3 TRBD2 TRBV6-6 - TGTGCCAGCAGCCCGTGGCGGGAGAATGCAGATACGCAGTATTTT CASSPWRENADTQYF
TRBJ2-7 - TRBV14 - TGTGCCAGCAGCCAGAGGTACGAGCAGTACTTC CASSQRYEQYF
TRBJ1-1 - TRBV9 - TGTGCCAGCAGCGTATTCCCGACAGACACTGAAGCTTTCTTT CASSVFPTDTEAFF
TRBJ2-5 TRBD2 TRBV29-1 - TGCAGCGTATTAGCGGGAGGTGTGGAGACCCAGTACTTC CSVLAGGVETQYF
TRBJ2-2 - TRBV7-2 - TGTGCCAGCAGCTTAGCCTCCGGGACTGTCACCGGGGAGCTGTTTTTT CASSLASGTVTGELFF
TRBJ2-5 - TRBV19 - TGTGCCAGTAACGACGGGGGAACCTCTGGGGAGACCCAGTACTTC CASNDGGTSGETQYF
TRBJ1-5 TRBD1 TRBV18 - TGTGCCAGCTCCCTGGGACAGGCTGCAATGAATCAGCCCCAGCATTTT CASSLGQAAMNQPQHF
TRBJ2-7 TRBD1 TRBV3-1/TRBV3-2 - TGTGCCAGCAGCCAACCGGACAGGGGCTACGAGCAGTACTTC CASSQPDRGYEQYF
TRBJ1-2 - TRBV19 once TGTGCCAGTAGTCTAGGCAGGGGTCCTGGATATGGCTACACCTTC CASSLGRGPGYGYTF
TRBJ1-6 TRBD1 TRBV7-3 - TGTGCCAGCAGAAGAACGGCAGGGACAGGGGGCTCACCCCTCCACTTT CASRRTAGTGGSPLHF
TRBJ1-2 - TRBV27 - TGTGCCAGCAGTTTCCAGCCGCTTCAATACCCAGGGTCTGGCTACACCTTC CASSFQPLQYPGSGYTF
TRBJ2-1 - TRBV18 - TGTGCCAGCTCACCTGGCAGGCGGGGTAATGAGCAGTTCTTC CASSPGRRGNEQFF
TRBJ2-7 - TRBV5-5 once TGTGCCAGCAGCCTTAGCTCCTACGAGCAGTACTTC CASSLSSYEQYF
TRBJ2-1 TRBD2 TRBV30 - TGTGCCTGGACCGTAGCGGGAGGGGTCGGGCAGTTCTTC CAWTVAGGVGQFF
TRBJ1-5 TRBD1 TRBV5-6 - TGTGCCAGCAGCTGGGGACAGGGGGCAAGACAGCCCCAGCATTTT CASSWGQGARQPQHF
TRBJ1-5 TRBD1 TRBV6-6 - TGTGCCAGCAGTACCCGGACAGGCAACAATCAGCCCCAGCATTTT CASSTRTGNNQPQHF
TRBJ2-1 - TRBV7-9 - TGTGCCAGCAGCCTTAGAGGCGCGGGTGAGCAGTTCTTC CASSLRGAGEQFF
TRBJ1-2 TRBD1 TRBV19 - TGTGCCAGTAACCTCCGGGACAGGGGTGGCTACACCTTC CASNLRDRGGYTF
TRBJ1-2 - TRBV19 - TGTGCCAGTAGTAAACGGGACACTTACCTCTATGGCTACACCTTC CASSKRDTYLYGYTF
TRBJ1-6 TRBD1 TRBV7-8 once TGTGCCAGCAGACAGGGGTTGGGCTCCTATAATTCACCCCTCCACTTT CASRQGLGSYNSPLHF
TRBJ2-7 TRBD1 TRBV7-2 - TGTGCCAGCAGCTTTAGTAGGGACAGGGGCTACGAGCAGTACTTC CASSFSRDRGYEQYF
TRBJ2-7 TRBD2 TRBV5-4 - TGTGCCAGCAGCGTAGCGGGAGGGACCTACGAGCAGTACTTC CASSVAGGTYEQYF
TRBJ1-5 - TRBV24-1 - TGTGCCACCAGTGATTCGCGGTCGGGGAGCAATCAGCCCCAGCATTTT CATSDSRSGSNQPQHF